Listed here are 6 T cell receptor beta chains from one sample, sequenced in a study of cytomegalovirus exposure and HLA in healthy donors (dated by TCRdb to about 2017). The library was produced with the immunoSEQ multiplex PCR assay. The table comes from immuneACCESS by way of TCRdb, which keeps in-frame sequences with V and J called. Part of the clones is missing from these tables; in studies checked, under half for an unresolved V gene and the rest for unknown reasons. In all, the sample holds 150,000 to 200,000 clones, and more than 65% of those were seen once. 2.5% to 3% of the sample is taken by the ten largest. Sequencing was carried out using PBMCs. These receptors all come from a woman aged 18-29 years in good health and CMV-seropositive.

The chain recombines TRBV10-1 with TRBJ2-5, with TRBD2 matching 7 bases. Losses at the gene ends were 4 bases for V and 5 bases for J; bases not matched to a gene: 4. The CDR3 contains 13 residues. Germline V gene lookup returns CDR1 WNHNN and CDR2 SYGVQD (reference sequence). CDR3: CASSGEGEETQYF. For the CDR3, the DNA is TGCGCCAGCAGTGGGGAGGGTGAGGAGACCCAGTACTTC.

The V and J genes are TRBV7-2 and TRBJ2-2; weak D call: TRBD1 (5 bases). Germline values: CDR1 SGHTA, CDR2 FQGNSA. The CDR3 is made up of 18 amino acids. Trimming stripped 6 bases from V and 4 bases from J, with 24 bases between. The CDR3 coding sequence is TGTGCCAGCAGTGGACACACCGGTTGGTTCTCGATCACCGGGGAGCTGTTTTTT. Protein sequence: CASSGHTGWFSITGELFF. The variable domain in full, completed from reference TRBV7-2 and TRBJ2-2, reads GAGVSQSPSNKVTEKGKDVELRCDPISGHTALYWYRQSLGQGLEFLIYFQGNSAPDKSGLPSDRFSAERTGGSVSTLTIQRTQQEDSAVYLCASSGHTGWFSITGELFFGEGSRLTVL.

The chain has TRBV4-3 and TRBJ2-7; D is perhaps TRBD2 (5 bases). The V gene's germline CDR1 is LGHNA and CDR2 YSLEER. Between the trimmed V and J ends, which lost 0 bases and 5 bases, there was a span of 14 bases. This CDR3 spans 15 amino acids. As DNA, the CDR3 is TGCGCCAGCAGCCAAGACCCACTAGAAGCCAACGAGCAGTACTTC. This sequence encodes CASSQDPLEANEQYF.

This clone has a count of ten or more. The genes are TRBV5-5 and TRBJ1-4; D might be TRBD1 (6 bases). The CDR3 is made up of 13 amino acids. Germline CDR1 is SGHKS and CDR2 is YYEKEE (reference sequence). V lost 0 bases to trimming and J lost 15 bases, with 15 bases between them. The CDR3 loop reads CASSLDPGRGVFF. CDR3 in DNA: TGTGCCAGCAGCTTGGATCCGGGCAGGGGTGTGTTTTTT.

The chain is built from TRBV11-2 and TRBJ2-7, with D unresolved. The V end was cut by 3 bases, the J end by 0 bases, with 9 bases between. Per the germline V gene, CDR1 is SGHAT and CDR2 is FQNNGV. The CDR3 consists of 14 residues. CDR3: CASSFISSSYEQYF. The CDR3 region has the DNA TGTGCCAGCAGCTTTATTAGTTCCTCCTACGAGCAGTACTTC.

The CDR3 protein is CASSEGPGGGNQPQHF. The CDR3 DNA sequence: TGTGCCAGCAGTGAGGGACCAGGGGGCGGCAATCAGCCCCAGCATTTT. The chain uses TRBV6-1 and TRBJ1-5, with TRBD1 matching 8 bases. The CDR3 extends over 16 amino acids. Germline lookup yields CDR1 MNHNS and CDR2 SASEGT. V gave up 3 bases and J gave up 2 bases; unmatched junction bases: 6.